The 20 T cell receptor beta chains below were found in one sample sequenced in a study of blood T cell repertoires in COVID-19. Profiling relied on immunoSEQ multiplex PCR, and the TCRdb table lists in-frame clones only, not all of them. The sample has approximately 260,000 clones, approximately 88% seen once. The sample was PBMCs or T cells enriched from blood (not recorded which). The receptors derive from a woman in her thirties or forties with acute COVID-19.

This sequence joins TRBV2 and TRBJ2-2; TRBD2 might be the D (5 bases). V was trimmed by 7 bases and J by 6 bases, leaving 12 bases between them. The V gene's germline CDR1 is SNHLY and CDR2 FYNNEI. There are 13 residues in the CDR3. The CDR3 protein is CASNLEGPGELFF. CDR3 DNA sequence: TGTGCCAGCAACCTTGAGGGCCCCGGGGAGCTGTTTTTT.

The chain recombines TRBV5-6 with TRBJ2-1, with 9 bases that match TRBD2. Germline trimming cut 1 base from V and 7 bases from J; bases unmatched to any gene: 6. Germline CDR1 reads SGHDT; CDR2 reads YYEEEE. This CDR3 has 15 amino acids. CDR3 coding DNA: TGTGCCAGCAGCTTGTTGGGGCGGGAGGGGAATGAGCAGTTCTTC. Translating it yields CASSLLGREGNEQFF. Full variable domain (rest looked up from reference TRBV5-6 and TRBJ2-1): DAGVTQSPTHLIKTRGQQVTLRCSPKSGHDTVSWYQQALGQGPQFIFQYYEEEERQRGNFPDRFSGHQFPNYSSELNVNALLLGDSALYLCASSLLGREGNEQFFGPGTRLTVL.

The chain uses TRBV30 and TRBJ1-5; possible D gene TRBD1, 6 bases. This CDR3 has 15 amino acids. The V gene lost 3 bases and the J gene lost 7 bases, with 19 bases spanning the gap. The germline CDR1 and CDR2 sequences are GTSNPN and SVGIG (reference sequence). CDR3 amino acids: CAWSLPSTGPQPQHF. The CDR3 DNA is TGTGCCTGGAGCCTGCCATCGACAGGACCGCAGCCCCAGCATTTT.

Only a few counts were recorded for this clone. The chain carries TRBV30 and TRBJ2-6; D is ambiguous. Trimming left V 2 bases short and J 2 bases short, with 4 bases between. Germline assignment: CDR1 GTSNPN and CDR2 SVGIG (reference sequence). This CDR3 comprises 13 residues. The CDR3 coding sequence is TGTGCCTGGAGTCAAACTGGGGCCAACGTCCTGACTTTC. The encoded protein is CAWSQTGANVLTF.

The chain carries TRBV6-5 and TRBJ1-5, with D possibly TRBD1 on 5 matching bases. Between the trimmed V and J ends, which lost 2 bases and 5 bases, there was a span of 10 bases. This CDR3 has 14 amino acids. Germline CDR1 is MNHEY and CDR2 is SVGAGI. The CDR3 spells CASSYASGDQPQHF. CDR3 DNA sequence: TGTGCCAGCAGTTACGCTTCGGGGGATCAGCCCCAGCATTTT.

This clone is a singleton in its sample. The CDR3 is CASSYEDSFYGYTF. The CDR3 nucleotides read TGTGCCAGCAGTTACGAGGACAGCTTTTACGGCTACACCTTC. The gene calls are TRBV6-5 and TRBJ1-2, with a possible D match to TRBD1 (6 bases). Germline V gene lookup returns CDR1 MNHEY and CDR2 SVGAGI. The CDR3 extends over 14 amino acids. V gave up 2 bases and J gave up 8 bases, with 15 bases separating them.

The rearrangement joins TRBV12-3 or TRBV12-4 to TRBJ1-4; D remains unclear. The V and J ends lost 5 bases and 7 bases respectively, with 11 bases between them. The CDR3 totals 13 residues. DNA of the CDR3: TGTGCCAGCAGTGCCCGGGAGGCTGAAAAACTGTTTTTT. It specifies CASSAREAEKLFF.

This chain uses TRBV18 with TRBJ2-1; TRBD2 agrees at 11 bases. Germline V gene lookup returns CDR1 KGHSH and CDR2 LQKENI. This CDR3 comprises 17 residues. Trimming at V came to 6 bases and at J to 7 bases, leaving 14 bases not matched to a gene. CDR3 nucleotides: TGTGCCAGCTCCCCTTATTTAGGGACTAGCGGAGAAAATGAGCAGTTCTTC. Amino acids: CASSPYLGTSGENEQFF.

This rearrangement joins TRBV7-6 to TRBJ1-4; the D is unclear. V was clipped by 1 base and J by 4 bases, with 10 bases between them. CDR1 and CDR2 (germline): SGHVS, FNYEAQ. The CDR3 has 15 amino acids. CDR3: CASSLVGGNNEKLFF. The CDR3 DNA sequence: TGTGCCAGCAGCTTAGTTGGCGGTAATAATGAAAAACTGTTTTTT.

This chain uses TRBV6-2 or TRBV6-3 with TRBJ1-5, with 7 positions matching TRBD1. Germline assignment: CDR1 MNHEY and CDR2 SVGEGT. The CDR3 covers 15 residues. The trim removed 2 bases at V and 7 bases at J, leaving 8 bases unmatched. The CDR3 bases are TGTGCCAGCAGTTACGGGACAGTGAGCAGACAGCCCCAGCATTTT. Translated, it gives CASSYGTVSRQPQHF.

The chain recombines TRBV19 with TRBJ1-3; D is uncertain. Per the germline V gene, CDR1 is LNHDA and CDR2 is SQIVND (reference sequence). Trimming removed 3 bases from V and 0 bases from J, with 9 bases in between. The CDR3 runs to 15 residues. In DNA form, the CDR3 reads TGTGCCAGTAGTATTCACTCGAGCTCTGGAAACACCATATATTTT. It yields the protein CASSIHSSSGNTIYF.

A few counts support this clone. The V call is TRBV28, the J call TRBJ2-7; no definite D call. The CDR3 loop spans 14 amino acids. CDR1 and CDR2 from the germline V gene are MDHEN and SYDVKM. Trimming shortened V by 5 bases and J by 7 bases, and 18 bases separated the two germline ends. The CDR3 DNA is TGTGCCAGCAGTCCCGACCCGACGGCGGTTGAGCAGTACTTC. Residues: CASSPDPTAVEQYF.

This clone has only one observation. CDR3 coding DNA: TGTGCCAGCAGCTTGGGGTCGGACAGGTTGAGCTCCTACGAGCAGTACGTC. Translated: CASSLGSDRLSSYEQYV. V is TRBV11-3 and J is TRBJ2-7, with TRBD1 matching 7 bases. Germline V gene sequence: CDR1 SGHNT, CDR2 YENEEA. V shed 3 bases and J 0 bases; nucleotides not matched to a gene: 11. The CDR3 totals 17 residues.

The V call is TRBV7-9, the J call TRBJ1-1, with unresolved D. In germline, CDR1 is SEHNR, CDR2 FQNEAQ (reference sequence). The CDR3 runs to 11 residues. V was pared by 1 base and J by 11 bases, with 8 bases between. CDR3 sequence: CASSLGQLAFF. CDR3 sequence (DNA): TGTGCCAGCAGCTTAGGCCAGTTGGCTTTCTTT.

To note about this clone: One base away lies a much larger clone, so this may be a sequencing read error. This chain links TRBV5-4 with TRBJ1-3; 9 bases map to TRBD1. Looked up from germline, CDR1 is SGHNT and CDR2 is YYREEE (reference sequence). The CDR3 has 14 amino acids. V lost 4 bases and J lost 2; bases outside the gene matches: 1. The CDR3 coding sequence is TGTGCCAGCAGCCGACAGGGGGCTGGAAACACCATATATTTT. Translation: CASSRQGAGNTIYF.

The chain couples TRBV5-4 to TRBJ2-7, with 12 nucleotides matching TRBD2. Germline assignment: CDR1 SGHNT and CDR2 YYREEE (reference sequence). After removal of 4 bases from V and 6 bases from J, the junction contained 8 bases not matched to a gene. The CDR3 extends over 15 amino acids. CDR3 DNA: TGTGCCAGCAGCCATAGACTAGCGGGAGCTCTCGAGCAGTACTTC. It is translated as CASSHRLAGALEQYF.

This clone has a count of ten or more. The V and J genes are TRBV2 and TRBJ2-7, with TRBD1 matching over 8 bases. The CDR3 runs to 15 residues. Germline V gives CDR1 SNHLY, CDR2 FYNNEI. J was trimmed by 3 bases and V by 1 base; bases with no gene match: 5. The CDR3 nucleotides are TGTGCCAGCAGTGAAGAGGGACAGGTATTCTACGAGCAGTACTTC. Protein product: CASSEEGQVFYEQYF.

The J gene is TRBJ2-1, the V gene TRBV19, with 8 bases that match TRBD2. J gave up 9 bases and V 7 bases, and 11 bases lay outside the gene matches. The germline CDR1 and CDR2 sequences are LNHDA and SQIVND (reference sequence). The CDR3 runs to 14 residues. CDR3 in amino acids: CASTISGSGSEQFF. CDR3 in DNA: TGTGCCAGTACCATCAGCGGGAGCGGGAGTGAGCAGTTCTTC.

The sample holds one count of this clone. This rearrangement joins TRBV25-1 to TRBJ1-5; D unresolved. V was pared by 2 bases and J by 2 bases, with 7 bases between. CDR1 MGHDK and CDR2 SYGVNS come from the germline V gene. The CDR3 length is 14 residues. CDR3 residues: CASSENGGNQPQHF. Written as DNA, the CDR3 is TGTGCCAGCAGTGAAAACGGGGGCAATCAGCCCCAGCATTTT.

This clone was seen just once. The gene calls are TRBV24-1 and TRBJ2-3, with 9 bases matching TRBD2. In germline, CDR1 is KGHDR, CDR2 SFDVKD. V shed 10 bases, J shed 0 bases, and the junction held 7 bases outside the gene matches. The CDR3 has 15 amino acids. CDR3 amino acids: CATATGLASTDTQYF. The CDR3 bases are TGTGCCACTGCTACGGGACTAGCTAGCACAGATACGCAGTATTTT.